The clone carrying this TCR beta chain was recorded at least ten times. Library construction for TCR beta used iRepertoire HTBI primers and Arm-PCR of CDR3 regions. TCRdb re-called the multiplex PCR reads through MiXCR, storing one row per CDR3 protein. Found here are around 450,000 distinct CDR3 sequences, around 15% of them singletons; the top ten hold 12%. CDR3 size: 15 residues. Germline values: CDR1 SNHLY, CDR2 FYNNEI. V gave up 6 bases and J gave up 4 bases; unmatched junction bases: 6. The sample originates from a study of regulatory T cells in long-lasting Graves disease. Background on the study: Graves' patients, diagnosed recently, had received antithyroid drugs under 3 months.

Time point noted: newly diagnosed GD, antithyroid drugs for less than 3 months. The authors made the TCR library using RNA they extracted from PBMCs. The same specimen was also included in a second study, on T cells in Graves' hyperthyroidism and ophthalmopathy.

This chain uses TRBV2 with TRBJ2-3; TRBD1 matches at 11 bases. This sequence originates from a middle-aged man with Graves disease. The sequencing here drew on peripheral blood mononuclear cells (PBMCs), taken at new diagnosis, from a patient treated with antithyroid drugs. CDR3 nucleotides: TGTGCCAGCAGCTCGGACAGGGGGCTCGCAGATACGCAGTATTTT. Protein sequence: CASSSDRGLADTQYF.